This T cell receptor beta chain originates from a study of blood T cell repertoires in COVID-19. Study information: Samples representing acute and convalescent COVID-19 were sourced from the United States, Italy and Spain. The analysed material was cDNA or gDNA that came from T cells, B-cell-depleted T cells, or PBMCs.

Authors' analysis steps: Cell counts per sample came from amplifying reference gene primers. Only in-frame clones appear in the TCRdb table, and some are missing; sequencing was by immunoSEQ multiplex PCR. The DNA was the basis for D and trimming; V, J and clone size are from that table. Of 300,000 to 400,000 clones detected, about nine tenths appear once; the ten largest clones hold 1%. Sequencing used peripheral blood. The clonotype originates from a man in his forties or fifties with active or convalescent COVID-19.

CDR3 in amino acids: CASRGDRMNTEAFF. The CDR3 DNA sequence: TGTGCCAGTAGGGGGGACAGGATGAACACTGAAGCTTTCTTT. J is TRBJ1-1 and V is TRBV19, with 8 bases aligning to TRBD1. Germline loops: CDR1 LNHDA, CDR2 SQIVND (reference sequence). CDR3 length equals 14 residues. The ends lost 6 bases at V and 0 bases at J; junction bases unmatched: 3.